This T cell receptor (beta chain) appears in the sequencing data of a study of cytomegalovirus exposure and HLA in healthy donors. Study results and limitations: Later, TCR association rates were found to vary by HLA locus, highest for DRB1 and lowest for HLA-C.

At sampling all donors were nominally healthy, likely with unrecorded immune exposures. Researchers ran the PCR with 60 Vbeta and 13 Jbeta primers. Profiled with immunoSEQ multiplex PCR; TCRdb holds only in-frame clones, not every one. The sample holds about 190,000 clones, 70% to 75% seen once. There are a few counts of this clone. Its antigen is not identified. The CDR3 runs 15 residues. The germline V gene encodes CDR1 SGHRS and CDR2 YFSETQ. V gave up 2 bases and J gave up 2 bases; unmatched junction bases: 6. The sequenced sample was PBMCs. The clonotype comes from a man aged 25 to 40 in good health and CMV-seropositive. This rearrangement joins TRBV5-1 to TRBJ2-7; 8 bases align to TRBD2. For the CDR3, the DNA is TGCGCCAGCAGCTTTAATAGCGGGGCCCCCTACGAGCAGTACTTC. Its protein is CASSFNSGAPYEQYF.